This is a list of T cell receptor beta chains from one sample in a study of T-cell memory formation after mild COVID-19. MiXCR, run by TCRdb on the 5' RACE reads, gives a single entry per CDR3 protein. The sample records fewer than 550,000 distinct CDR3 sequences, around 18% being singletons. The source material was PBMCs or a T cell subset sorted from them (not recorded which). Receptors originate from an adult woman who had mild COVID-19 (a few samples of this study predate the infection). Cell type and time point are not known. CDR3s include the opening cysteine and the closing phenylalanine or tryptophan. Each record gives: V gene, clone size, J gene, D gene, CDR3 protein, CDR3 DNA. D genes are given only for firm matches. The size entry is marked missing in some rows and otherwise reads once, few, many or a size class.

TRBV7-9,.,TRBJ2-7,TRBD1,CASSRRPGQGIYEQYF,TGTGCCAGCAGCCGGCGTCCGGGACAGGGGATTTACGAGCAGTACTTC
TRBV24-1,few,TRBJ2-1,.,CATSDSAADVQFF,TGTGCCACCAGTGATTCCGCCGCAGATGTGCAGTTCTTC
TRBV7-2,few,TRBJ2-1,TRBD2,CASSLMREKFF,TGTGCCAGCAGCTTGATGCGGGAGAAGTTCTTC
TRBV5-1,.,TRBJ2-7,.,CASSLLGLDEQYF,TGCGCCAGCAGCTTGCTGGGACTCGACGAGCAGTACTTC
TRBV20-1,.,TRBJ1-2,.,CSADALYGYTF,TGCAGTGCTGATGCGCTCTATGGCTACACCTTC
TRBV20-1,.,TRBJ2-7,.,CSARGPTGSEQYF,TGCAGTGCTAGAGGCCCGACGGGGTCCGAGCAGTACTTC
TRBV20-1,few,TRBJ2-1,.,CSAPSGRSPNEQFF,TGCAGTGCCCCAAGCGGGCGCTCTCCCAATGAGCAGTTCTTC
TRBV2,many,TRBJ2-3,.,CASTLTDTQYF,TGTGCCAGCACCCTAACAGATACGCAGTATTTT
TRBV15,.,TRBJ2-5,.,CATSRLKAPAETQYF,TGTGCCACCAGCAGACTAAAGGCACCCGCAGAGACCCAGTACTTC
TRBV24-1,.,TRBJ1-1,.,CATSDPENTEAFF,TGTGCCACCAGTGATCCTGAAAACACTGAAGCTTTCTTT
TRBV18,.,TRBJ1-1,TRBD1,CASSRGRQGKNTEAFF,TGTGCCAGCTCACGGGGTCGACAGGGTAAGAACACTGAAGCTTTCTTT
TRBV12-3/TRBV12-4,.,TRBJ2-3,.,CASSAGSGTQYF,TGTGCCAGCAGTGCAGGGTCAGGTACGCAGTATTTT
TRBV12-3/TRBV12-4,few,TRBJ2-1,TRBD2,CASSSRTGLAGYNEQFF,TGTGCCAGCAGTTCTCGGACAGGACTAGCGGGGTACAATGAGCAGTTCTTC
TRBV3-1,.,TRBJ2-6,TRBD2,CASSLAGESGANVLTF,TGTGCCAGCAGCCTAGCGGGGGAGTCTGGGGCCAACGTCCTGACTTTC
TRBV14,.,TRBJ1-2,TRBD1,CASRVGQGARNGYTF,TGTGCCAGCAGAGTTGGACAGGGGGCAAGGAATGGCTACACCTTC
TRBV7-9,few,TRBJ1-1,TRBD1,CASSLRTGTNTEAFF,TGTGCCAGCAGCTTGCGGACAGGGACTAACACTGAAGCTTTCTTT
TRBV4-1,few,TRBJ1-2,.,CASSQEAWDGYTF,TGCGCCAGCAGCCAAGAGGCCTGGGATGGCTACACCTTC
TRBV6-5,few,TRBJ2-1,TRBD2,CASSPLAGVTEQFF,TGTGCCAGCAGTCCACTAGCGGGAGTGACTGAGCAGTTCTTC
TRBV12-3/TRBV12-4,few,TRBJ2-1,.,CASSLLRGNEQFF,TGTGCCAGCAGTTTATTACGCGGCAATGAGCAGTTCTTC
TRBV13,.,TRBJ2-1,TRBD2,CASRGAGGSYNEQFF,TGTGCCAGCAGGGGAGCGGGAGGATCCTACAATGAGCAGTTCTTC
TRBV7-2,.,TRBJ2-1,TRBD2,CASSLSGRAINEQFF,TGTGCCAGCAGCTTGAGCGGGAGGGCCATAAATGAGCAGTTCTTC
TRBV11-1,.,TRBJ2-1,TRBD2,CASRPGLAALNEQFF,TGTGCCAGCAGACCGGGACTAGCGGCCCTCAATGAGCAGTTCTTC
TRBV12-3/TRBV12-4,few,TRBJ2-7,.,CASSFSERDEQYF,TGTGCCAGCAGTTTCTCGGAGAGGGACGAGCAGTACTTC
TRBV7-2,few,TRBJ2-4,.,CASSFPGRSSKNIQYF,TGTGCCAGCAGCTTTCCGGGACGTTCGTCAAAAAACATTCAGTACTTC
TRBV18,.,TRBJ1-1,TRBD1,CASSPPGQGESTEAFF,TGTGCCAGCTCACCACCGGGACAGGGAGAGTCCACTGAAGCTTTCTTT
TRBV4-1,few,TRBJ2-3,.,CASSQVAGPSTDTQYF,TGCGCCAGCAGCCAAGTTGCGGGTCCTAGCACAGATACGCAGTATTTT
TRBV12-3/TRBV12-4,few,TRBJ1-5,.,CATSDAGSRQPQHF,TGTGCCACCTCGGACGCCGGGTCACGTCAGCCCCAGCATTTT
TRBV4-2,many,TRBJ2-1,.,CASSRTTIHLNEQFF,TGTGCCAGCAGCCGGACTACGATCCATTTAAATGAGCAGTTCTTC
TRBV18,.,TRBJ2-3,TRBD2,CASSPVGLANTDTQYF,TGTGCCAGCTCACCGGTGGGACTAGCGAACACAGATACGCAGTATTTT
TRBV4-3,few,TRBJ1-2,.,CASSQDLAGFNYGYTF,TGCGCCAGCAGCCAAGATCTGGCAGGCTTTAACTATGGCTACACCTTC
TRBV15,few,TRBJ2-2,.,CATSREPAGELFF,TGTGCCACCAGCAGAGAACCGGCCGGGGAGCTGTTTTTT
TRBV25-1,few,TRBJ2-7,.,CASSELQGRYEQYF,TGTGCCAGCAGTGAACTCCAGGGCAGGTACGAGCAGTACTTC
TRBV27,many,TRBJ1-2,.,CASSLSRNYGYTF,TGTGCCAGCAGTTTATCGCGTAACTATGGCTACACCTTC
TRBV7-2,few,TRBJ2-1,.,CASSFRPGGDEQFF,TGTGCCAGCAGCTTCCGGCCCGGCGGCGATGAGCAGTTCTTC
TRBV7-9,few,TRBJ1-1,TRBD1,CASRLERTGEWYMNTEAFF,TGTGCCAGCAGATTAGAACGAACAGGGGAGTGGTACATGAACACTGAAGCTTTCTTT
TRBV7-9,.,TRBJ2-5,.,CASSLGYLAYDSETQYF,TGTGCCAGCAGCTTAGGGTATCTCGCATACGATTCAGAGACCCAGTACTTC
TRBV19,once,TRBJ1-5,.,CASSMTANQPQHF,TGTGCCAGTAGTATGACAGCAAATCAGCCCCAGCATTTT
TRBV29-1,once,TRBJ1-2,.,CSVTGTNKNYGYTF,TGCAGCGTGACCGGGACGAACAAAAACTATGGCTACACCTTC
TRBV12-3/TRBV12-4,.,TRBJ1-4,.,CASSGGGTWGEKLFF,TGTGCCAGCAGCGGCGGGGGGACCTGGGGTGAAAAACTGTTTTTT
TRBV27,.,TRBJ1-1,.,CASSFMGGNTEAFF,TGTGCCAGCAGTTTCATGGGAGGGAACACTGAAGCTTTCTTT
TRBV7-9,many,TRBJ2-3,.,CASSWGTDTQYF,TGTGCCAGCAGCTGGGGCACAGATACGCAGTATTTT
TRBV7-8,few,TRBJ1-1,.,CASSLFELARAFF,TGTGCCAGCAGCTTATTCGAGTTGGCCAGGGCTTTCTTT
TRBV7-2,few,TRBJ1-5,.,CASSLVGGASNQPQHF,TGTGCCAGCAGCTTAGTAGGAGGGGCTAGCAATCAGCCCCAGCATTTT
TRBV6-1,few,TRBJ2-2,TRBD2,CALTSGASNTGELFF,TGTGCCTTAACTAGCGGAGCATCGAACACCGGGGAGCTGTTTTTT
TRBV7-3,.,TRBJ2-1,.,CASSLALGVNEQFF,TGTGCCAGCAGCTTAGCTCTAGGGGTAAATGAGCAGTTCTTC
TRBV5-1,few,TRBJ2-5,TRBD2,CASTYLAGGPEETQYF,TGCGCCAGCACCTATCTAGCGGGAGGCCCCGAAGAGACCCAGTACTTC
TRBV7-9,.,TRBJ1-1,.,CASSTLGRVEEAFF,TGTGCCAGCAGCACATTGGGGAGGGTTGAGGAAGCTTTCTTT
TRBV10-3,few,TRBJ2-7,TRBD1,CAIRPTTGDYEQYF,TGTGCCATCAGACCCACCACAGGGGACTACGAGCAGTACTTC
TRBV5-5,.,TRBJ1-2,TRBD1,CASSLSTGNYGYTF,TGTGCCAGCAGCTTGTCGACAGGGAACTATGGCTACACCTTC
TRBV3-1,few,TRBJ2-1,.,CASSQMRGNEQFF,TGTGCCAGCAGCCAAATGAGGGGTAATGAGCAGTTCTTC
TRBV12-3/TRBV12-4,.,TRBJ2-7,.,CASSSRTDHYEQYF,TGTGCCAGCAGCTCTCGGACAGACCACTACGAGCAGTACTTC
TRBV29-1,few,TRBJ2-5,TRBD1,CSVVSRDRGETQYF,TGCAGCGTAGTAAGCCGCGACAGGGGTGAGACCCAGTACTTC
TRBV6-4,.,TRBJ2-7,.,CASKGYVSYEQYF,TGTGCCAGCAAGGGCTACGTCTCCTACGAGCAGTACTTC
TRBV9,.,TRBJ2-1,TRBD2,CASSATSGGTRSYNEQFF,TGTGCCAGCAGCGCGACTAGCGGGGGGACCCGCTCCTACAATGAGCAGTTCTTC
TRBV18,few,TRBJ2-7,.,CASSPGAGANEQYF,TGTGCCAGCTCACCCGGGGCGGGGGCTAACGAGCAGTACTTC